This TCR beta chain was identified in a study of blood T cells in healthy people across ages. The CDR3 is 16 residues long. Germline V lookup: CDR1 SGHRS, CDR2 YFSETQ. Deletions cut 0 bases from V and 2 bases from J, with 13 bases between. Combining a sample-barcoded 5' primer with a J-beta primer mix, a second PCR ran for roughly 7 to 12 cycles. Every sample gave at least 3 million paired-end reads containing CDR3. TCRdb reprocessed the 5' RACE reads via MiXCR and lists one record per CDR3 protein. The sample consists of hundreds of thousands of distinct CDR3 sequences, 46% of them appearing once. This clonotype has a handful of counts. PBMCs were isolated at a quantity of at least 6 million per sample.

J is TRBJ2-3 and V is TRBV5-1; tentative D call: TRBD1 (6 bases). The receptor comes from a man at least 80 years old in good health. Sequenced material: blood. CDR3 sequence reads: CASSLAMGASTDTQYF. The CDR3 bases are TGCGCCAGCAGCTTGGCCATGGGGGCCTCCACAGATACGCAGTATTTT.